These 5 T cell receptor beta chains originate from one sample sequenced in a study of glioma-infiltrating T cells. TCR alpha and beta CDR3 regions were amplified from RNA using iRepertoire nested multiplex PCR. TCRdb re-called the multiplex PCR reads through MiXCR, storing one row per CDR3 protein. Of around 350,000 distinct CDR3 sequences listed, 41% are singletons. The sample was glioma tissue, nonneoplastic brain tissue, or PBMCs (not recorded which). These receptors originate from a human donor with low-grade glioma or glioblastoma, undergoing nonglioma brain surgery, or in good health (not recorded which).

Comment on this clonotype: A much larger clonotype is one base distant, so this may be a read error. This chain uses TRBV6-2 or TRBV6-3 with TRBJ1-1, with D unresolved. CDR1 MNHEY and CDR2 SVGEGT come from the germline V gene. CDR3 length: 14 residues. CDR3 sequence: CASSYAGGNAEAFF. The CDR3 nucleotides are TGTGCCAGCAGTTACGCGGGAGGGAACGCTGAAGCTTTCTTT.

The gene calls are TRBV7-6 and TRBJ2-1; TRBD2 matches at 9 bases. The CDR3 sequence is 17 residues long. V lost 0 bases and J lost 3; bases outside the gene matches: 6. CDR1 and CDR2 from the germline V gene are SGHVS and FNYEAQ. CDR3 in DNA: TGTGCCAGCAGCTTAGCGTCGAGCGGGAGGTACTACAATGAGCAGTTCTTC. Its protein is CASSLASSGRYYNEQFF.

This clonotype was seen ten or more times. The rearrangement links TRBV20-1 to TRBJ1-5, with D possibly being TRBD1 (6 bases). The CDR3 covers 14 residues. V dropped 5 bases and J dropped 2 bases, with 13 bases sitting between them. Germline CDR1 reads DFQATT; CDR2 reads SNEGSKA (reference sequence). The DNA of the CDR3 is TGCAGTGCTTCCAGGGGAGGAGGCAATCAGCCCCAGCATTTT. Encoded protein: CSASRGGGNQPQHF.

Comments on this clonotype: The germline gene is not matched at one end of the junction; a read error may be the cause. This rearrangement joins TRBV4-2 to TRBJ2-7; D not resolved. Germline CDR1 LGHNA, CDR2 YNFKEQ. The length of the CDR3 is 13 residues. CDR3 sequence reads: CASSLAGSYKQYF. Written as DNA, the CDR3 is TGTGCTAGCAGCCTGGCCGGTTCCTACAAGCAGTACTTC.

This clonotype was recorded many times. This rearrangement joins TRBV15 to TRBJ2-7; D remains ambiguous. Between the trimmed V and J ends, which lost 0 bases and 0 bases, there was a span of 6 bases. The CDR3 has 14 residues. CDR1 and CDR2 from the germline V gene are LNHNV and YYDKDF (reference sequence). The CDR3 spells CATSRDRISYEQYF. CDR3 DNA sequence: TGTGCCACCAGCAGAGATCGCATCTCCTACGAGCAGTACTTC.